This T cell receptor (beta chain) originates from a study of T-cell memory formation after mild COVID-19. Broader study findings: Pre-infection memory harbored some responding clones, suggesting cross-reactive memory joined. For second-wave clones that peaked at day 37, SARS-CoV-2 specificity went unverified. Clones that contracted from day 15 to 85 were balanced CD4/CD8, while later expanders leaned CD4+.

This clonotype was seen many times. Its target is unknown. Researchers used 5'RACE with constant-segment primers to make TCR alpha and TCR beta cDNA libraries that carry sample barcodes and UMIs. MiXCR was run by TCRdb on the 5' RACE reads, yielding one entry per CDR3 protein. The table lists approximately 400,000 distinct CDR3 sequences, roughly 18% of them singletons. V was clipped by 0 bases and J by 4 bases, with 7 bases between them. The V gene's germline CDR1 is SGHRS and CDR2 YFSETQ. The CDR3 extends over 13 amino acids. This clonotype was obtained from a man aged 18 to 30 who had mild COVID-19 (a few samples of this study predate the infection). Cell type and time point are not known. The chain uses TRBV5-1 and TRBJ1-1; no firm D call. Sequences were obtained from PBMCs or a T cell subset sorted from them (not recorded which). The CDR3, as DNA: TGCGCCAGCAGCTTGGGTCTGTCCACTGAAGCTTTCTTT. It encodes CASSLGLSTEAFF.